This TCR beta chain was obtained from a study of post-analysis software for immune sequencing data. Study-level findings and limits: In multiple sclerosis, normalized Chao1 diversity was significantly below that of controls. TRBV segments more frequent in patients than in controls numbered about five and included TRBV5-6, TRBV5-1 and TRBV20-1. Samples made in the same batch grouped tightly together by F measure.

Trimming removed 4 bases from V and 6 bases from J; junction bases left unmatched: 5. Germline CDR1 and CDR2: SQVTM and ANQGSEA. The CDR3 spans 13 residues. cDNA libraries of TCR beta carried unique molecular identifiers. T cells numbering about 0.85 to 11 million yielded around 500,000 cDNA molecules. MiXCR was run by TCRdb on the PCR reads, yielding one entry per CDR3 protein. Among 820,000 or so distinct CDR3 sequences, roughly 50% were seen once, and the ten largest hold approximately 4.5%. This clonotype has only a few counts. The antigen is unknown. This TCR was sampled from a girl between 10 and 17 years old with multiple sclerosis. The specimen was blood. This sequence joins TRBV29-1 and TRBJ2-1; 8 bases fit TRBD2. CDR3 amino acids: CSVGAGASNEQFF. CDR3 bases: TGCAGCGTTGGAGCGGGAGCAAGCAATGAGCAGTTCTTC.